This T cell receptor (beta chain) was recorded in a study of cytomegalovirus exposure and HLA in healthy donors. Study-level background: Of approximately 400 genotyped donors, 65% to 85% clustered with self-reported Caucasian donors. Study-wide results and caveats: Among TCR sequences, most were rare, though some public TCRs appeared in many donors. The study labeled 150 or so TCR beta chains cytomegalovirus-associated. Prior analysis indicated that the majority of TCR beta V segments exhibited productivity approximately 87% or approximately 30% of the time.

This CDR3 has 16 residues. Germline CDR1 SGHDT, CDR2 YYEEEE. Trimming removed 4 bases from V and 3 bases from J, with 17 bases in between. In regard to this clone: Its antigen is undetermined.

It was with 60 Vbeta and 13 Jbeta primers that the PCR ran. Measured with immunoSEQ multiplex PCR; TCRdb has only the in-frame clones, and not every one. The sample lists 120,000 to 150,000 clones, more than 70% seen once, with about 3.5% in the top ten. The receptor was isolated from a man aged 35-49 years in good health and CMV-seronegative. The V and J genes are TRBV5-6 and TRBJ1-3; tentatively, D is TRBD1 (5 bases). The specimen sequenced was PBMCs. CDR3 DNA sequence: TGTGCCAGCAGCCTGGGGGGTTCGGGGTTTGGAAACACCATATATTTT. Translating gives CASSLGGSGFGNTIYF. The variable domain in full, with the rest retrieved from reference TRBV5-6 and TRBJ1-3, is DAGVTQSPTHLIKTRGQQVTLRCSPKSGHDTVSWYQQALGQGPQFIFQYYEEEERQRGNFPDRFSGHQFPNYSSELNVNALLLGDSALYLCASSLGGSGFGNTIYFGEGSWLTVV.